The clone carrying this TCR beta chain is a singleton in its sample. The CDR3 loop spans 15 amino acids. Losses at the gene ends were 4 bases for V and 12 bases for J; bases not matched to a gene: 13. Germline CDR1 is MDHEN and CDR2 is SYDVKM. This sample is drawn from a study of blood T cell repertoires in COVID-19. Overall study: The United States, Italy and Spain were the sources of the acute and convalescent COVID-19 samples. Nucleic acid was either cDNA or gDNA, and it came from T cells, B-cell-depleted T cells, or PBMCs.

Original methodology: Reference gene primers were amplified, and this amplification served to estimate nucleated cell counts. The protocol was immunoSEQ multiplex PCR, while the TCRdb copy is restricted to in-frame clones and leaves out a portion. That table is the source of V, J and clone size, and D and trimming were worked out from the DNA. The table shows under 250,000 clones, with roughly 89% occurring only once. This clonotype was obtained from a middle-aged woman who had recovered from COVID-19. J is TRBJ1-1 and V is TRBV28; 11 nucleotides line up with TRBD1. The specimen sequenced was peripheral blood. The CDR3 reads CASSSPSGQGGGSFF. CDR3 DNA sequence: TGTGCCAGCAGTTCCCCCTCGGGACAGGGGGGAGGTTCTTTCTTT.